These 14 T cell receptor beta chains were sequenced from one sample in a study of blood T cell repertoires in COVID-19. Clones were read by immunoSEQ multiplex PCR, and TCRdb kept only the in-frame ones, dropping some. The repertoire holds roughly 250,000 clones, with approximately 90% as singletons. The source material was PBMCs or T cells enriched from blood (not recorded which). The receptors stem from a young woman with acute COVID-19.

The chain has TRBV6-5 and TRBJ2-7; D is uncertain. Per germline, CDR1 MNHEY and CDR2 SVGAGI. The CDR3 contains 11 residues. V was pared by 8 bases and J by 3 bases, with 8 bases between. The CDR3 DNA reads TGTGCCAGCTCTTCGTTCTACGAGCAGTACTTC. Amino acid sequence: CASSSFYEQYF.

CDR3 in amino acids: CASSLRQGKTTEAFF. The CDR3 nucleotides read TGTGCCAGCAGCCTCAGACAGGGGAAGACCACTGAAGCTTTCTTT. The V gene is TRBV6-5, the J gene TRBJ1-1; 8 positions agree with TRBD1. The germline CDR1 and CDR2 sequences are MNHEY and SVGAGI. Trimming took 6 bases from V and 4 from J; bases not matched to a gene: 10. The CDR3 has 15 amino acids.

This chain connects TRBV10-3 to TRBJ2-6; 9 nucleotides match TRBD1. This CDR3 has 18 amino acids. The junction had 9 bases not matched to a gene; V was cut back by 6 bases and J by 0 bases. Germline V lookup: CDR1 ENHRY, CDR2 SYGVKD. In DNA, the CDR3 is TGTGCCATCAGGGACCGGGACAGGGTAAACTCTGGGGCCAACGTCCTGACTTTC. Translation: CAIRDRDRVNSGANVLTF.

This sequence joins TRBV24-1 and TRBJ2-3; D is uncertain. The CDR3 totals 13 residues. Germline CDR1 reads KGHDR; CDR2 reads SFDVKD. The germline V and J ends were trimmed by 3 bases and 3 bases, with 6 bases remaining between them. The CDR3 region has the DNA TGTGCCACCAGTGATCTTATTACAGATACGCAGTATTTT. Its protein product is CATSDLITDTQYF.

The rearrangement links TRBV6-2 or TRBV6-3 to TRBJ1-1; perhaps TRBD1 as D (6 bases). This CDR3 is 14 amino acids long. Looked up from germline, CDR1 is MNHEY and CDR2 is SVGEGT. Trimming removed 2 bases at V and 7 bases at J, with 14 bases between. CDR3 in DNA: TGTGCCAGCAGTTACGGACAGAATGTTGGTGAAGCTTTCTTT. Protein: CASSYGQNVGEAFF.

The rearrangement joins TRBV28 to TRBJ1-2; weak D call: TRBD1 (6 bases). CDR3 size: 13 residues. Germline V gene data show CDR1 as MDHEN and CDR2 as SYDVKM. Trimming pared 1 base from V and 7 bases from J, leaving 10 bases between. CDR3 nucleotide sequence: TGTGCCAGCAGTTTATTGGGGGCTCTTGGCTACACCTTC. Its translation is CASSLLGALGYTF.

This chain links TRBV4-2 with TRBJ2-1; the match to TRBD2 covers 12 bases. Germline trimming cut 5 bases from V and 5 bases from J; bases unmatched to any gene: 7. From germline, CDR1 is LGHNA and CDR2 YNFKEQ. The CDR3 runs 16 residues. The CDR3 protein is CASSWTSGNTNNEQFF. The CDR3 DNA reads as TGTGCCAGCAGCTGGACTAGCGGGAACACAAACAATGAGCAGTTCTTC.

This chain connects TRBV7-9 to TRBJ1-1; 7 bases are shared with TRBD1. Germline V CDR1 and CDR2: SEHNR, FQNEAQ (reference sequence). V dropped 5 bases and J dropped 1; count of bases not matched to a gene: 10. The CDR3 is 16 residues long. The CDR3 DNA follows: TGTGCCAGCAGCCTGGGACAGCTAGGGGGGAACACTGAAGCTTTCTTT. This translates into CASSLGQLGGNTEAFF.

The gene calls are TRBV3-1 (or the pseudogene TRBV3-2) and TRBJ2-7; 8 positions match TRBD1. Germline CDR1 and CDR2: LGHDT and YNNKEL (reference sequence). CDR3 length: 14 amino acids. V gave up 5 bases and J gave up 1 base; unmatched junction bases: 4. CDR3 DNA: TGTGCCAGCAGCTACGGACAGGGATCCTACGAGCAGTACTTC. Protein sequence: CASSYGQGSYEQYF.

This chain links TRBV7-3 with TRBJ2-7, with 7 bases lining up with TRBD2. The germline V gene encodes CDR1 SGHTA and CDR2 FQGTGA. The CDR3 loop spans 15 amino acids. After removal of 5 bases from V and 2 bases from J, the junction contained 9 bases not matched to a gene. The CDR3 reads CASSPGGGATYEQYF. CDR3 nucleotides: TGTGCCAGCAGCCCTGGGGGAGGGGCCACCTACGAGCAGTACTTC. The full variable domain, rest sourced from reference TRBV7-3 and TRBJ2-7, is GAGVSQTPSNKVTEKGKYVELRCDPISGHTALYWYRQSLGQGPEFLIYFQGTGAADDSGLPNDRFFAVRPEGSVSTLKIQRTERGDSAVYLCASSPGGGATYEQYFGPGTRLTVT.

This clone was seen only a few times. The chain is built from TRBV5-8 and TRBJ2-1; tentative D call: TRBD1 (7 bases). V was shortened by 3 bases and J by 4 bases, with 14 bases between the two germline ends. Germline assignment: CDR1 SGHTS and CDR2 YDEGEE. This CDR3 spans 15 amino acids. CDR3 sequence: CASSWHRGGYNEQFF. The CDR3 DNA reads as TGTGCCAGCAGCTGGCACAGGGGAGGATACAATGAGCAGTTCTTC. Full variable domain (outside the CDR3, taken from reference TRBV5-8 and TRBJ2-1): EAGVTQSPTHLIKTRGQQATLRCSPISGHTSVYWYQQALGLGLQFLLWYDEGEERNRGNFPPRFSGRQFPNYSSELNVNALELEDSALYLCASSWHRGGYNEQFFGPGTRLTVL.

There are many counts of this clone. V gene TRBV14 combines with J gene TRBJ1-2; D unclear. Deletions cut 0 bases from V and 6 bases from J, with 11 bases between. The CDR3 runs to 14 residues. Germline V lookup: CDR1 SGHDN, CDR2 FVKESK. CDR3 protein: CASSQDMWPNGYTF. DNA for the CDR3: TGTGCCAGCAGCCAAGATATGTGGCCCAATGGCTACACCTTC.

This chain links TRBV27 with TRBJ2-7; 11 nucleotides line up with TRBD2. V lost 7 bases, J lost 6 bases, and 5 bases stayed unmatched. The CDR3 contains 13 residues. Germline assignment: CDR1 MNHEY and CDR2 SMNVEV (reference sequence). The CDR3 DNA reads TGTGCCAGCAACCCACTAGCGGGAGTCGAGCAGTACTTC. Its protein product is CASNPLAGVEQYF.

The V gene is TRBV6-5, the J gene TRBJ2-7, with 9 positions matching TRBD1. This CDR3 spans 15 amino acids. Looked up from germline, CDR1 is MNHEY and CDR2 is SVGAGI. V shed 10 bases, J shed 3 bases, and the junction held 13 bases outside the gene matches. The CDR3 nucleotides are TGTGCCACTAAACAGGGGGCCGGGGTCGGCTACGAGCAGTACTTC. It encodes CATKQGAGVGYEQYF.